The clone carrying this TCR beta chain was seen at least ten times. What it binds is not known. TCR beta CDR3 regions were amplified from RNA. First-round RT-PCR targeting the TCR CDR3 was performed with the HTBI primer set. TCRdb processed the multiplex PCR reads anew with MiXCR; each CDR3 protein has one entry. The sample carries approximately 700,000 distinct CDR3 sequences, around 17% recorded once. Thyroid ultrasound, orbital computed tomography, clinical symptoms, and serum thyroxine and TRAb underpinned diagnoses. The sample belongs to a study of T cells in Graves' hyperthyroidism and ophthalmopathy. The overall study: Peripheral blood was acquired at first diagnosis, ahead of any therapy whatsoever.

Findings and limits, study-wide: Blood also contained most expanded thyroid clonotypes above 0.001.

The ends were cut back, 1 base at V and 3 bases at J, with 10 bases in the middle. The CDR3 totals 14 residues. Germline CDR1 is SGHAT and CDR2 is FQNNGV. Sample: blood. The chain has TRBV11-2 and TRBJ2-7; D not resolved. This clonotype originated in a man between 18 and 35 years old with Graves' hyperthyroidism. As DNA, the CDR3 is TGTGCCAGCAGCTTAGCTTCGGTCCGCTACGAGCAGTACTTC. It translates to CASSLASVRYEQYF.